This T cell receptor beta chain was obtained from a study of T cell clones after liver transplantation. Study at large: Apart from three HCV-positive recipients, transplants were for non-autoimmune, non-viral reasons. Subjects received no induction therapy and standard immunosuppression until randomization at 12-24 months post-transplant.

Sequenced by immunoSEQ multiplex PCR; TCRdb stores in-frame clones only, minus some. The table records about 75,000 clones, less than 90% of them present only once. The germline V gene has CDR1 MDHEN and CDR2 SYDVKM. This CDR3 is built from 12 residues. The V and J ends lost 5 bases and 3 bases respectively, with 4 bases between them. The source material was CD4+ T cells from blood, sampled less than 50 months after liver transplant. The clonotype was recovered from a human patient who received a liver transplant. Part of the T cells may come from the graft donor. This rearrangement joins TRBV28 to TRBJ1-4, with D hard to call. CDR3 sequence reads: CASSPPNEKLFF. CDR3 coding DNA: TGTGCCAGCAGTCCCCCTAATGAAAAACTGTTTTTT. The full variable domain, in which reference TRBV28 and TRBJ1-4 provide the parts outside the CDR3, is DVKVTQSSRYLVKRTGEKVFLECVQDMDHENMFWYRQDPGLGLRLIYFSYDVKMKEKGDIPEGYSVSREKKERFSLILESASTNQTSMYLCASSPPNEKLFFGSGTQLSVL.